This T cell receptor (beta chain) originates from a study of blood T cell repertoires in COVID-19. V lost 5 bases, J lost 4 bases, and 12 bases lay in between. Germline lookup yields CDR1 SGHTA and CDR2 FQGNSA. The CDR3 contains 14 residues. The repertoire was sequenced with immunoSEQ multiplex PCR; TCRdb's copy has only in-frame clones and lacks some. This table holds some 160,000 clones, about 86% found once. The specimen was peripheral blood. The chain uses TRBV7-2 and TRBJ1-5; tentative D call: TRBD1 (6 bases). The source is an older man with active or convalescent COVID-19. CDR3 in DNA: TGTGCCAGCAGCGAGAGGGACAATAATCAGCCCCAGCATTTT. Residues: CASSERDNNQPQHF.